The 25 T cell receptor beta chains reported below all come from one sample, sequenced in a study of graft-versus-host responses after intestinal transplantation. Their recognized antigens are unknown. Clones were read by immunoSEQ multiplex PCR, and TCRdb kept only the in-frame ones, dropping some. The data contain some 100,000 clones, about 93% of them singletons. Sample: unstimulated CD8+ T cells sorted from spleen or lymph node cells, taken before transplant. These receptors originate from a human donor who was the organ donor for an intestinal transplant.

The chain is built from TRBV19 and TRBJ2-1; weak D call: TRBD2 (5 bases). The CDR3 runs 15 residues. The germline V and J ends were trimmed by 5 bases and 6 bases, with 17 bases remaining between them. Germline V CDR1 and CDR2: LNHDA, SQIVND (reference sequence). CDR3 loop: CASSSVAGPFNEQFF. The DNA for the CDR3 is TGTGCCAGTAGTTCCGTCGCGGGCCCCTTCAATGAGCAGTTCTTC.

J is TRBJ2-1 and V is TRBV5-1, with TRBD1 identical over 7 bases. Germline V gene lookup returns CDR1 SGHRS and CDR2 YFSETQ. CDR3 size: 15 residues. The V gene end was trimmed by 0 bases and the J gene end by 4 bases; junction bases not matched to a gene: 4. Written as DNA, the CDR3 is TGCGCCAGCAGCTTGGAAGGGGGCGCATACAATGAGCAGTTCTTC. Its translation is CASSLEGGAYNEQFF.

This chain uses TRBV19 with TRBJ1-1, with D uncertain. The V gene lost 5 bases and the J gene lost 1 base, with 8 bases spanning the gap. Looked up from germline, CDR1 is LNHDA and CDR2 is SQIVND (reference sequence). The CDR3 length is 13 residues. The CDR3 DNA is TGTGCCAGTAGTTGGGCGGGGAACACTGAAGCTTTCTTT. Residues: CASSWAGNTEAFF. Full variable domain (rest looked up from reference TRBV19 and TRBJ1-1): DGGITQSPKYLFRKEGQNVTLSCEQNLNHDAMYWYRQDPGQGLRLIYYSQIVNDFQKGDIAEGYSVSREKKESFPLTVTSAQKNPTAFYLCASSWAGNTEAFFGQGTRLTVV.

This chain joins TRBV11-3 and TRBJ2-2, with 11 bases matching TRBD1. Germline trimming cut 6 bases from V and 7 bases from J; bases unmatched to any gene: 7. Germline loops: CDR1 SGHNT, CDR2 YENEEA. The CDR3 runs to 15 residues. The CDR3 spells CASRSGQGAGGELFF. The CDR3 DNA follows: TGTGCCAGCAGATCCGGACAGGGGGCCGGCGGGGAGCTGTTTTTT.

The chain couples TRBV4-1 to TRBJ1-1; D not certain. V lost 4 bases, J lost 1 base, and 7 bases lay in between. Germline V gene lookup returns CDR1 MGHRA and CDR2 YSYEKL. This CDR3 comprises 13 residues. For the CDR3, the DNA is TGCGCCAGCAGCCCGCCGGGGAACACTGAAGCTTTCTTT. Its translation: CASSPPGNTEAFF.

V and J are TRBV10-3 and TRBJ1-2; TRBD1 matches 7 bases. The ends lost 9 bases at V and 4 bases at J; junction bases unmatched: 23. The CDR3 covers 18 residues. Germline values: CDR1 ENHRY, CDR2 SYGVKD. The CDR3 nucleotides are TGTGCCATTCAAGGAAATCTCATTATGGGACAGACCTTCTATGGCTACACCTTC. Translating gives CAIQGNLIMGQTFYGYTF.

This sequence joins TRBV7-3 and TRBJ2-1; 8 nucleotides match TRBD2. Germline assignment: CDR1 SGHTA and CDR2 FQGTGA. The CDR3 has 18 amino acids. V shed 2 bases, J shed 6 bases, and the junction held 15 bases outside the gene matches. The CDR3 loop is CASSLAPLREAGINEQFF. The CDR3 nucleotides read TGTGCCAGCAGCTTAGCCCCTCTGCGGGAGGCCGGGATCAATGAGCAGTTCTTC.

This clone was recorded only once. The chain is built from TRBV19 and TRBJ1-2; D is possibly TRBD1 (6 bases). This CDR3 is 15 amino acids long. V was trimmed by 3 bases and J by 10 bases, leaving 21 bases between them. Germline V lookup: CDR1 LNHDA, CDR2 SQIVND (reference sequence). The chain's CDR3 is CASSMGHPTGGIYTF. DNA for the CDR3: TGTGCCAGTAGTATGGGACACCCAACGGGGGGCATCTACACCTTC.

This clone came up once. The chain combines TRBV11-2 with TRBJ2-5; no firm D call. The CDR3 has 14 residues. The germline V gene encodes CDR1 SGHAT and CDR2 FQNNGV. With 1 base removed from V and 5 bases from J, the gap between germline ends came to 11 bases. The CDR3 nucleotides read TGTGCCAGCAGCTTAGGCATGGGCTGGGAGACCCAGTACTTC. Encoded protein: CASSLGMGWETQYF.

The DNA of the CDR3 is TGTGCCAGCAGTTCCCGGGACAACCCCTACGAGCAGTACTTC. Protein sequence: CASSSRDNPYEQYF. The chain has TRBV28 and TRBJ2-7, with a weak D call TRBD1 (6 bases). V lost 4 bases and J lost 2, with 12 bases in between. Germline V gives CDR1 MDHEN, CDR2 SYDVKM. The CDR3 has 14 amino acids.

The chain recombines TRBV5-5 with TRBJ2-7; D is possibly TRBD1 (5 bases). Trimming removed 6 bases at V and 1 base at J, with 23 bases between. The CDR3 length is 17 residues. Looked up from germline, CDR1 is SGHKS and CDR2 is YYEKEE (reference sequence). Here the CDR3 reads CASNNRIGAPLSYEQYF. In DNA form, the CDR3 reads TGTGCCAGCAACAACCGAATAGGGGCACCACTTTCCTACGAGCAGTACTTC.

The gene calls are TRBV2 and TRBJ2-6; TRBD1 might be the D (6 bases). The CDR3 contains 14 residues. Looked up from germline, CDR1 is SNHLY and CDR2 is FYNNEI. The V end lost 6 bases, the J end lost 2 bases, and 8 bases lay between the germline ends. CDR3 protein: CASRGHTGANVLTF. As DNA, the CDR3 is TGTGCCAGCAGGGGACATACTGGGGCCAACGTCCTGACTTTC.

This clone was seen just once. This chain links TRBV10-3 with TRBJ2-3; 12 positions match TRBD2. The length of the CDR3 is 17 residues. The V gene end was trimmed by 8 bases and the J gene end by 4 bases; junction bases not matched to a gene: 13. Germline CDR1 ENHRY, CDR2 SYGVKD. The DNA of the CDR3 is TGTGCCATCGGGGAACCATTCCTAGCGGGGGGGCCAGATACGCAGTATTTT. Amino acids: CAIGEPFLAGGPDTQYF.

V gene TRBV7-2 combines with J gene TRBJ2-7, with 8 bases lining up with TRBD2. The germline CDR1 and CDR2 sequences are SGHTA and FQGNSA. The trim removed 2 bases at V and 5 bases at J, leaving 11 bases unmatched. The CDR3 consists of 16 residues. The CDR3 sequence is CASSLLGPGGPHEQYF. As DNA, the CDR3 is TGTGCCAGCAGCTTATTGGGGCCGGGAGGGCCGCACGAGCAGTACTTC.

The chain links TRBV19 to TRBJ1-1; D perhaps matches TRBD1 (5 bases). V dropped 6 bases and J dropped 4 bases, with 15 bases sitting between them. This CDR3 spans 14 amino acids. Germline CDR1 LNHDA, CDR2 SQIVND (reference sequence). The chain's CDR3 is CASSTGPLGTEAFF. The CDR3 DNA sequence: TGTGCCAGTAGCACAGGTCCACTGGGCACTGAAGCTTTCTTT.

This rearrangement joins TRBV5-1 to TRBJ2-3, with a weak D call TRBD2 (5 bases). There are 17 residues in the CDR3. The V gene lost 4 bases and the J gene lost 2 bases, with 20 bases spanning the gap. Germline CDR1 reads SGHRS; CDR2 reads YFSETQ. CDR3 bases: TGCGCCAGCAGCCCAGCCAGTCCTAGCAGACTCACAGATACGCAGTATTTT. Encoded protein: CASSPASPSRLTDTQYF.

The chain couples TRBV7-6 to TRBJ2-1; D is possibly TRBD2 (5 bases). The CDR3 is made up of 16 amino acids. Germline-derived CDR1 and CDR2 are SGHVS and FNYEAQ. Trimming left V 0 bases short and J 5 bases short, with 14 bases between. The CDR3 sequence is CASSLAASNPDNEQFF. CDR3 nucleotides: TGTGCCAGCAGCTTAGCGGCTAGCAATCCGGACAATGAGCAGTTCTTC.

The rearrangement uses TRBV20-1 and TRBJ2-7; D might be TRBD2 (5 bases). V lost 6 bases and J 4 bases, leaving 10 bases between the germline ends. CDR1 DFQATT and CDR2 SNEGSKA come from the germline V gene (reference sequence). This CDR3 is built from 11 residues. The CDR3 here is CSAGSAYEQYF. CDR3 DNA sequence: TGCAGTGCGGGGAGTGCTTACGAGCAGTACTTC.

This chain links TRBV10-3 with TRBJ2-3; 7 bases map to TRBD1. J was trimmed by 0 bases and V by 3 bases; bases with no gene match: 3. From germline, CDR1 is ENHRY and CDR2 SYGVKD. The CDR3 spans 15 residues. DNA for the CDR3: TGTGCCATCAGTGACGGGACAGCTAGCACAGATACGCAGTATTTT. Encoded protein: CAISDGTASTDTQYF.

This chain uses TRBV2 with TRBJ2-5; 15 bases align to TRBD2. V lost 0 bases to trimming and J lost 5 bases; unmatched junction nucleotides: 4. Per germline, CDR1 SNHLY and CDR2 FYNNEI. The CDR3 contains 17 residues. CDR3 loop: CASSEAGLAGGEETQYF. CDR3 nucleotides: TGTGCCAGCAGTGAAGCGGGACTAGCGGGGGGCGAGGAGACCCAGTACTTC.

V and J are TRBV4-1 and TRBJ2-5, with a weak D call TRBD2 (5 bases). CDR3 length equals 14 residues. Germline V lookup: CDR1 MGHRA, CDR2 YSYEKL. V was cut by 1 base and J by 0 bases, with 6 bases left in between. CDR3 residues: CASSQVGDQETQYF. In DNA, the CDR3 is TGCGCCAGCAGCCAAGTGGGAGACCAAGAGACCCAGTACTTC.

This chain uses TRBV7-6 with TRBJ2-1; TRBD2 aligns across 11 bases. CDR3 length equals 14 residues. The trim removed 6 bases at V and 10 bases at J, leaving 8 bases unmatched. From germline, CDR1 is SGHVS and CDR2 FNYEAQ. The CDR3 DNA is TGTGCCAGCAGTAAACTAGCGGGAGATGGAGAGCAGTTCTTC. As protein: CASSKLAGDGEQFF.

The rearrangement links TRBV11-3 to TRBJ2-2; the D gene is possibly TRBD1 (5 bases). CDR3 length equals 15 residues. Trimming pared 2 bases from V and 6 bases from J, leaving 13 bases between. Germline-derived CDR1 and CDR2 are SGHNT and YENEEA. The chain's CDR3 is CASSLRQGIAGELFF. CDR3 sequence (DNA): TGTGCCAGCAGCTTACGGCAGGGTATCGCCGGGGAGCTGTTTTTT.

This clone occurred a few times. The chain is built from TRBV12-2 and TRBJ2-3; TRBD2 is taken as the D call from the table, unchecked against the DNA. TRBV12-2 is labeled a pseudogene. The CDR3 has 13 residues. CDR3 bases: TGTGCAAGTCGCCCGCTAGGTCAGGATACGCAGTATTTT. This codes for CASRPLGQDTQYF.

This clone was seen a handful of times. The CDR3 DNA reads TGCGCCAGCAGCCAAGAGGGCGAGGGCCCTGGAAACACCATATATTTT. Its protein is CASSQEGEGPGNTIYF. V gene TRBV4-3 combines with J gene TRBJ1-3; no reliable D call. V lost 0 bases, J lost 2 bases, and 11 bases lay in between. The CDR3 is 16 residues long. CDR1 is LGHNA, CDR2 YSLEER, per germline.